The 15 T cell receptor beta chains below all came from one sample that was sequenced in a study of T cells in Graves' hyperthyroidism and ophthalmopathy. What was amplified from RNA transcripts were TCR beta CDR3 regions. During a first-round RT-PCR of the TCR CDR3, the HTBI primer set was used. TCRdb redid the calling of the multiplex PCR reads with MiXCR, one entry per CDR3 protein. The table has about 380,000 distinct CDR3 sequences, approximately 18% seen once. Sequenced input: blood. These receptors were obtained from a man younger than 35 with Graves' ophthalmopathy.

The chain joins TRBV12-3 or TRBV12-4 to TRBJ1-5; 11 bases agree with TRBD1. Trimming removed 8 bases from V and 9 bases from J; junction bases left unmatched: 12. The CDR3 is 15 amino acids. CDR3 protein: CASRSGQGEVRPQHF. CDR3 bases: TGTGCCAGCCGATCGGGACAGGGGGAGGTCCGGCCCCAGCATTTT.

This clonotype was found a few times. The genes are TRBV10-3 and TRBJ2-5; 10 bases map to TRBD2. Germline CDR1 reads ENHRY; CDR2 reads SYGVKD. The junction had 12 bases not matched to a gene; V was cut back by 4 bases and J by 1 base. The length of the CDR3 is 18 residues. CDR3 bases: TGTGCCATCAGTGCGAGGGCTAGCGGGGGCTCCATCCAAGAGACCCAGTACTTC. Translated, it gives CAISARASGGSIQETQYF.

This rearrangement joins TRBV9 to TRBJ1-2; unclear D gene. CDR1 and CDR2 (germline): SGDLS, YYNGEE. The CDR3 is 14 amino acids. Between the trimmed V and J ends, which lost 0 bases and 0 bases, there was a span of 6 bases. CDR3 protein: CASSVVGSNYGYTF. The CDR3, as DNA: TGTGCCAGCAGCGTAGTAGGTTCTAACTATGGCTACACCTTC.

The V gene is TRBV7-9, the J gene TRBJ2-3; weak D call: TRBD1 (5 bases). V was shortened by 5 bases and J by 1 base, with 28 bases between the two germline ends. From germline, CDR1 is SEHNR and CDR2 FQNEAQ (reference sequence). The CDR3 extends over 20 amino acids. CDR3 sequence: CASSRRRDNRRRSGTDTQYF. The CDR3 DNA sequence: TGTGCCAGCAGCCGCCGTAGGGATAACAGGCGAAGATCCGGCACAGATACGCAGTATTTT.

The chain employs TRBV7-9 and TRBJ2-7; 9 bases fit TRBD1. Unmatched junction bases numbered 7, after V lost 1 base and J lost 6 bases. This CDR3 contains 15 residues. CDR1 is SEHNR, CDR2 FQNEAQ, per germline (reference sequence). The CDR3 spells CASSLDRGRLSEQYF. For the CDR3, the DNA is TGTGCCAGCAGCTTAGACAGGGGGCGATTATCCGAGCAGTACTTC.

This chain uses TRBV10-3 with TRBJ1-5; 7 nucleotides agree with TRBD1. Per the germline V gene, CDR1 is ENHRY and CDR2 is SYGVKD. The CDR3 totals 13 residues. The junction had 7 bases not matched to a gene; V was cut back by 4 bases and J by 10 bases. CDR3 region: CAISVDRVNPQHF. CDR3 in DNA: TGTGCCATCAGTGTTGACAGGGTAAATCCCCAGCATTTT.

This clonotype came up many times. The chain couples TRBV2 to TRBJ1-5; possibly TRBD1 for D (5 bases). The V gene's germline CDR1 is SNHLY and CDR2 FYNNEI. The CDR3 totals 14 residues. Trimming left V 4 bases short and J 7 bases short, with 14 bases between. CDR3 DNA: TGTGCCAGCAGTGGATTGCCCGAGGGGCAGCCCCAGCATTTT. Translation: CASSGLPEGQPQHF. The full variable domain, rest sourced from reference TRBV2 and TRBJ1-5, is EPEVTQTPSHQVTQMGQEVILRCVPISNHLYFYWYRQILGQKVEFLVSFYNNEISEKSEIFDDQFSVERPDGSNFTLKIRSTKLEDSAMYFCASSGLPEGQPQHFGDGTRLSIL.

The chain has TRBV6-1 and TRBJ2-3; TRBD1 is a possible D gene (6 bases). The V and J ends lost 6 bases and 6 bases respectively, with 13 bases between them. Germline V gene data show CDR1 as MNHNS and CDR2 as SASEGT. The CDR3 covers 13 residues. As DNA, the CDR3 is TGTGCCAGCAGCGAACAGGGAGTGGATACGCAGTATTTT. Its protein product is CASSEQGVDTQYF.

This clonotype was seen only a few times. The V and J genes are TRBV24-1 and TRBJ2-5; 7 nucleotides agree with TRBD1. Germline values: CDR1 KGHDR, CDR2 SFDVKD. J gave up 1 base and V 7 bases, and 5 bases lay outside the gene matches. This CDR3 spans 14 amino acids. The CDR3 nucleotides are TGTGCCACCAGCCCCAGGACAGGCCAAGAGACCCAGTACTTC. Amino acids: CATSPRTGQETQYF.

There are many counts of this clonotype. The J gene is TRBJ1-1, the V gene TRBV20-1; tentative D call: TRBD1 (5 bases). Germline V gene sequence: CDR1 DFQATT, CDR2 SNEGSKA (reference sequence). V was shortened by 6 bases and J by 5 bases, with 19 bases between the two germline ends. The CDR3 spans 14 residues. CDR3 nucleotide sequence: TGCAGTGCCCAAGGGGTCCGGACGGTTACTGAAGCTTTCTTT. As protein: CSAQGVRTVTEAFF.

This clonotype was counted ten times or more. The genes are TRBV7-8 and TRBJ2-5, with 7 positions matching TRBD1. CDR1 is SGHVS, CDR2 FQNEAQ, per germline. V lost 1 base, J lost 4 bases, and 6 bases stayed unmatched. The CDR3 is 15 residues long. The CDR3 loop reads CASSLGGGVGETQYF. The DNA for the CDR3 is TGTGCCAGCAGCTTAGGAGGGGGCGTGGGAGAGACCCAGTACTTC.

CDR3 nucleotides: TGTGCCAGCAGCCCCGGCCCGGACACTGAAGCTTTCTTT. It encodes CASSPGPDTEAFF. The chain links TRBV9 to TRBJ1-1; D gene ambiguous. Germline CDR1 is SGDLS and CDR2 is YYNGEE. V gave up 4 bases and J gave up 3 bases, with 10 bases separating them. This CDR3 is 13 amino acids long. Complete variable domain (other parts from reference TRBV9 and TRBJ1-1): DSGVTQTPKHLITATGQRVTLRCSPRSGDLSVYWYQQSLDQGLQFLIQYYNGEERAKGNILERFSAQQFPDLHSELNLSSLELGDSALYFCASSPGPDTEAFFGQGTRLTVV.

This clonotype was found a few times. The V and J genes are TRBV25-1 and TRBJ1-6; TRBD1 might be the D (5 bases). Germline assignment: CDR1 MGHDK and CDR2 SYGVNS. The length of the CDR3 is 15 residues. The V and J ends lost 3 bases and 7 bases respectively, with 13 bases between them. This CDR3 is CASSDWDGANSPLHF. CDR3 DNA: TGTGCCAGCAGTGACTGGGACGGGGCGAATTCACCCCTCCACTTT.

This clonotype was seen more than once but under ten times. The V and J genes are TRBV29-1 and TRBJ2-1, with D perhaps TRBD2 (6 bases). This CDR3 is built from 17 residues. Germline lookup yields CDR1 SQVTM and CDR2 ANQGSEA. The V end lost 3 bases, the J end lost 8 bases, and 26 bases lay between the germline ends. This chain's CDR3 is CSVEGLGGAHILDEQFF. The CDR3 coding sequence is TGCAGCGTTGAGGGCCTGGGAGGTGCCCATATCCTCGATGAGCAGTTCTTC.

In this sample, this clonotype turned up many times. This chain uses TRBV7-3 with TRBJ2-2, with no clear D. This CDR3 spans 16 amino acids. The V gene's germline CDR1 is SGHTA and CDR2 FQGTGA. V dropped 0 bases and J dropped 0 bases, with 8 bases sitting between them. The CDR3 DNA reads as TGTGCCAGCAGCTTAACTCCGACTCCGAACACCGGGGAGCTGTTTTTT. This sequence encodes CASSLTPTPNTGELFF.